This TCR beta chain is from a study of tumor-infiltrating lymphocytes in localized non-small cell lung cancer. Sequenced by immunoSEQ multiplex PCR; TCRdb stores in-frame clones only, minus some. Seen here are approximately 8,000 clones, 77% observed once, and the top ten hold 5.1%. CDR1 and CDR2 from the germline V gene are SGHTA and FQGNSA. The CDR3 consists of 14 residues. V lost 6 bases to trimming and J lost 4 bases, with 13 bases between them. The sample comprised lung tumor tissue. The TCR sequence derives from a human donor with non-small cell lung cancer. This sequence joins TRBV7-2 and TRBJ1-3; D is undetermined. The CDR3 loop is CASSSPGSGNTIYF. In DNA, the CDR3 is TGTGCCAGCAGTTCACCGGGCTCCGGAAACACCATATATTTT.